These T cell receptor beta chains were read from a single sample in a study of shared clonotypes between healthy human individuals. TCRdb keeps only in-frame clones here, not all; method: immunoSEQ multiplex PCR. The sample carries some 2,100,000 clones, 90% to 96% recorded once. Sequenced material: naive CD4+ T cells sorted from blood. These receptor sequences come from a man aged 18 to 29 in good health. CDR3s include the opening cysteine and the closing phenylalanine or tryptophan. Each record gives: J gene, V gene, D gene, CDR3 protein, CDR3 DNA. The D gene is left open where the match is weak.

TRBJ2-7 | TRBV7-3 | TRBD2 | CASSLTTSGGPSVQYF | TGTGCCAGCAGCTTGACAACTAGCGGGGGGCCTTCCGTGCAGTACTTC
TRBJ2-5 | TRBV5-1 | NA | CASSFGAGKETQYF | TGCGCCAGCAGCTTTGGGGCAGGGAAAGAGACCCAGTACTTC
TRBJ1-4 | TRBV6-4 | TRBD1 | CASTPRQGWRKLFF | TGTGCCAGCACCCCCAGACAGGGGTGGAGGAAACTGTTTTTT
TRBJ2-7 | TRBV5-6 | NA | CASSLEGKRVYEQYF | TGTGCCAGCAGCTTGGAAGGGAAACGCGTCTACGAGCAGTACTTC
TRBJ2-3 | TRBV4-3 | TRBD1 | CASSQDLTGGARSDTQYF | TGCGCCAGCAGCCAAGACCTTACAGGGGGCGCCCGGTCAGATACGCAGTATTTT
TRBJ1-5 | TRBV11-2 | NA | CASSAGGRANQPQHF | TGTGCCAGCAGCGCCGGGGGGAGGGCCAATCAGCCCCAGCATTTT
TRBJ2-7 | TRBV28 | NA | CASSPRGSEPYEQYF | TGTGCCAGCAGTCCACGTGGCTCCGAGCCCTACGAGCAGTACTTC
TRBJ2-5 | TRBV14 | NA | CASSQEWGLGYQETQYF | TGTGCCAGCAGCCAAGAATGGGGTCTTGGCTACCAAGAGACCCAGTACTTC
TRBJ2-7 | TRBV5-1 | TRBD1 | CASTLNTGTGRYEQYF | TGCGCCAGCACACTCAATACCGGGACAGGGAGGTACGAGCAGTACTTC
TRBJ1-4 | TRBV7-6 | NA | CASSLDRGVGKLFF | TGTGCCAGCAGCTTAGATCGTGGGGTTGGAAAACTGTTTTTT
TRBJ1-1 | TRBV4-1 | NA | CASSQLGITEAFF | TGCGCCAGCAGCCAACTAGGGATCACTGAAGCTTTCTTT
TRBJ1-1 | TRBV28 | NA | CASIARNTEAFF | TGTGCCAGCATTGCGCGGAACACTGAAGCTTTCTTT
TRBJ1-6 | TRBV6-1 | NA | CASSENSKGFGSPLHF | TGTGCCAGCAGTGAAAATAGCAAAGGTTTCGGTTCACCCCTCCACTTT
TRBJ1-4 | TRBV9 | NA | CASSDRDRDEKLFF | TGTGCCAGCAGCGACAGGGATAGGGATGAAAAACTGTTTTTT
TRBJ2-3 | TRBV30 | NA | CAWSVLADTQYF | TGTGCCTGGAGTGTACTGGCAGATACGCAGTATTTT
TRBJ2-1 | TRBV4-3 | NA | CASSQSGLSSYNEQFF | TGCGCCAGCAGCCAAAGCGGGCTAAGCTCCTACAATGAGCAGTTCTTC
TRBJ1-6 | TRBV11-2 | NA | CASSLADDRQSPLHF | TGTGCCAGCAGCTTAGCCGACGACAGACAATCACCCCTCCACTTT
TRBJ2-7 | TRBV18 | NA | CASSPTEGGGYEQYF | TGTGCCAGCTCACCGACGGAGGGTGGGGGCTACGAGCAGTACTTC
TRBJ1-4 | TRBV5-3 | NA | CARSAARQANEKLFF | TGTGCCAGAAGCGCCGCACGACAGGCTAATGAAAAACTGTTTTTT
TRBJ1-1 | TRBV5-4 | NA | CASSLSPGLRNTEAFF | TGTGCCAGCAGCTTGAGTCCGGGACTTAGGAACACTGAAGCTTTCTTT
TRBJ1-1 | TRBV19 | TRBD1 | CASTTAGGSGTEAFF | TGTGCCAGTACCACCGCAGGGGGCTCGGGCACTGAAGCTTTCTTT
TRBJ2-1 | TRBV10-2 | TRBD2 | CASRRKLAGGLHEQFF | TGCGCCAGCAGAAGAAAACTAGCGGGAGGGCTCCATGAGCAGTTCTTC
TRBJ1-4 | TRBV6-1 | NA | CAVTGTWGEKLFF | TGTGCCGTCACCGGGACCTGGGGAGAAAAACTGTTTTTT
TRBJ1-5 | TRBV7-8 | NA | CASRRAAAEGPQHF | TGTGCCAGCAGACGGGCGGCCGCCGAGGGGCCCCAGCATTTT